This TCR beta chain originates from a study of blood T cell repertoires in COVID-19. For the study at large: Whether acute or convalescent, the COVID-19 samples came from the United States, Italy and Spain. PBMCs, B-cell-depleted T cells, or T cells provided the cDNA or gDNA that made up the material.

Germline CDR1 and CDR2: LGHDT and YNNKEL (reference sequence). The CDR3 is 16 amino acids. The junction had 7 bases not matched to a gene; V was cut back by 3 bases and J by 1 base. Libraries were prepared by immunoSEQ multiplex PCR; TCRdb keeps only in-frame clonotypes and omits some of them. The sample shows roughly 250,000 clones, just under 85% of them seen only once. The TCR was taken from a woman in her fifties or sixties with active or convalescent COVID-19. The sample comprised peripheral blood. The genes are TRBV3-1 (or the pseudogene TRBV3-2) and TRBJ2-3, with 7 nucleotides matching TRBD2. In DNA, the CDR3 is TGTGCCAGCAGCCATGAAGGTGGGGGGGGCACAGATACGCAGTATTTT. Translation gives CASSHEGGGGTDTQYF.